These T cell receptor beta chains were read from a single sample in a study of OX40 agonist ivuxolimab in advanced cancers. Using immunoSEQ multiplex PCR, the repertoire was profiled, and TCRdb retains in-frame clones only, with some absent. This sample has approximately 77,000 clones, with approximately 80% found just once. The starting material was CD4+ or CD8+ T cells sorted from blood, obtained in a trial of the OX40 agonist ivuxolimab. All receptors come from an adult with an advanced solid tumor such as melanoma, head and neck, liver or kidney cancer. Both conserved end residues are trimmed from each CDR3.

- TRBV7-3 ASSPGREAYEQY
TRBJ2-7 TRBV4-1 ASSQAGSPSYEQY
TRBJ1-4 TRBV5-1 ASSLDGLVNEKLF
TRBJ2-7 TRBV10-3 AISVERDTEQY
TRBJ1-5 TRBV4-1 ASSQEDGTPQH
TRBJ2-3 TRBV7-9 ASSLGGARVTDTQY
TRBJ1-5 TRBV6-1 ASSEDRGFRPQH
TRBJ2-5 TRBV19 ASSISWSPGRRYQETQY
TRBJ1-5 TRBV2 ASNRGQLGQPQH
TRBJ2-1 TRBV27 ASSLSGQGGAYNEQF
TRBJ2-6 TRBV6-6 ASRQGAAGANVLT
TRBJ2-3 TRBV4-2 ASSQDEPRGRLSTDTQY
TRBJ1-1 TRBV19 ASTEGGLVTEAF
TRBJ1-3 TRBV15 ATSRDLSGNTIY
TRBJ2-5 TRBV11-2 ASSWSGTQY
TRBJ2-7 TRBV4-3 ASSQADHPLYEQY
TRBJ1-1 TRBV18 ASSPPRGFTEAF
TRBJ2-7 TRBV29-1 SAWGQKNPYEQY
TRBJ1-1 TRBV7-2 ASSLGAYTEAF
TRBJ1-2 TRBV7-3 ASSLSGNDGYT